These 14 T cell receptor beta chains were sequenced from one sample in a study of blood T cell repertoires in COVID-19. Sequencing was performed with immunoSEQ multiplex PCR; in TCRdb, only in-frame clones are kept and a portion is missing. The sample shows about 240,000 clones, roughly four fifths of them seen only once. Sequencing was done on a sample of peripheral blood. These receptors were taken from a woman of 80 years or more with acute or convalescent COVID-19.

This clone showed up just a few times. The V gene is TRBV11-2, the J gene TRBJ2-7; D is uncertain. Trimming left V 0 bases short and J 7 bases short, with 10 bases between. Looked up from germline, CDR1 is SGHAT and CDR2 is FQNNGV. The CDR3 is 13 amino acids. The CDR3, as DNA: TGTGCCAGCAGCTTAGAGAAACTGCGGGAGCAGTACTTC. Amino acids: CASSLEKLREQYF.

The chain is built from TRBV9 and TRBJ2-1, with 9 bases fitting TRBD2. J lost 4 bases, V lost 0 bases, and 8 bases had no gene match. The germline gives CDR1 SGDLS, CDR2 YYNGEE. This CDR3 has 17 amino acids. CDR3 bases: TGTGCCAGCAGCGTAGACAGCGGGGGGTCCAATTACAATGAGCAGTTCTTC. It yields the protein CASSVDSGGSNYNEQFF. The variable domain in full, completed from reference TRBV9 and TRBJ2-1, reads DSGVTQTPKHLITATGQRVTLRCSPRSGDLSVYWYQQSLDQGLQFLIQYYNGEERAKGNILERFSAQQFPDLHSELNLSSLELGDSALYFCASSVDSGGSNYNEQFFGPGTRLTVL.

The chain's CDR3 is CASSLGGTGKSGELFF. The CDR3 region has the DNA TGTGCCAGCAGCTTAGGTGGGACAGGCAAATCCGGGGAGCTGTTTTTT. This chain connects TRBV7-8 to TRBJ2-2; 8 positions agree with TRBD1. Unmatched junction bases numbered 7, after V lost 1 base and J lost 6 bases. The CDR3 is 16 residues long. CDR1 and CDR2 from the germline V gene are SGHVS and FQNEAQ.

J is TRBJ2-7 and V is TRBV18; 7 nucleotides match TRBD1. The length of the CDR3 is 13 residues. V shed 6 bases, J shed 5 bases, and the junction held 7 bases outside the gene matches. CDR1 and CDR2 (germline): KGHSH, LQKENI. The CDR3 here is CASSGQLDNEQYF. CDR3 DNA: TGTGCCAGCTCGGGACAGCTCGACAACGAGCAGTACTTC.

This chain uses TRBV5-8 with TRBJ1-3; D may be TRBD1 (6 bases). The germline gives CDR1 SGHTS, CDR2 YDEGEE. V lost 2 bases to trimming and J lost 4 bases, with 13 bases between them. The CDR3 sequence is 15 residues long. The CDR3 nucleotides read TGTGCCAGCAGCTTCCTGACAGGCGCCGGAAACACCATATATTTT. Translating it yields CASSFLTGAGNTIYF.

This clone was picked up a small number of times. The identical CDR3 is also encoded by other nucleotide sequences in the sample. The J gene is TRBJ1-2, the V gene TRBV6-5; possible D gene TRBD1, 6 bases. The CDR3 is 11 residues long. V was shortened by 5 bases and J by 5 bases, with 6 bases between the two germline ends. CDR1 and CDR2 (germline): MNHEY, SVGAGI. Written as DNA, the CDR3 is TGTGCCAGCAGTACAGGGTATGGCTACACCTTC. This translates into CASSTGYGYTF.

The gene calls are TRBV2 and TRBJ1-2; D perhaps matches TRBD1 (5 bases). With 8 bases removed from V and 0 bases from J, the gap between germline ends came to 19 bases. The CDR3 spans 16 residues. The germline CDR1 and CDR2 sequences are SNHLY and FYNNEI. Here the CDR3 DNA reads TGTGCCAGCGTACAAATGGGGCAGATTTCTAACTATGGCTACACCTTC. Translated: CASVQMGQISNYGYTF. The full variable domain, completed using reference TRBV2 and TRBJ1-2, is EPEVTQTPSHQVTQMGQEVILRCVPISNHLYFYWYRQILGQKVEFLVSFYNNEISEKSEIFDDQFSVERPDGSNFTLKIRSTKLEDSAMYFCASVQMGQISNYGYTFGSGTRLTVV.

This chain's CDR3 is CASSSAGALAKNIQYF. CDR3 bases: TGTGCCAGCAGCTCAGCGGGGGCCTTAGCCAAAAACATTCAGTACTTC. V is TRBV7-9 and J is TRBJ2-4, with TRBD2 matching 8 bases. CDR1 SEHNR and CDR2 FQNEAQ come from the germline V gene (reference sequence). V was clipped by 4 bases and J by 0 bases; unmatched bases: 5. This CDR3 spans 16 amino acids.

The chain has TRBV3-1 (or the pseudogene TRBV3-2) and TRBJ2-5, with TRBD2 matching 11 bases. V lost 1 base and J lost 4; bases outside the gene matches: 11. The CDR3 spans 18 residues. Germline V gene data show CDR1 as LGHDT and CDR2 as YNNKEL (reference sequence). This CDR3 reads CASSQGIQSSGGAETQYF. CDR3 bases: TGTGCCAGCAGCCAAGGAATCCAAAGTAGCGGGGGGGCAGAGACCCAGTACTTC.

The rearrangement uses TRBV7-8 and TRBJ1-5; 7 positions agree with TRBD1. Trimming removed 7 bases from V and 4 bases from J; junction bases left unmatched: 7. Germline-derived CDR1 and CDR2 are SGHVS and FQNEAQ. There are 14 residues in the CDR3. Here the CDR3 DNA reads TGTGCCAGCAACCCCGGGACAGATAATCAGCCCCAGCATTTT. Translated, it gives CASNPGTDNQPQHF.

V gene TRBV4-2 combines with J gene TRBJ2-1; D perhaps matches TRBD1 (5 bases). Deletions cut 1 base from V and 6 bases from J, with 7 bases between. CDR1 and CDR2 from the germline V gene are LGHNA and YNFKEQ. CDR3 size: 13 residues. The DNA for the CDR3 is TGTGCCAGCAGCCAAGGACAGACCAATGAGCAGTTCTTC. It translates to CASSQGQTNEQFF.

The rearrangement links TRBV15 to TRBJ1-1, with 11 nucleotides matching TRBD1. Trimming cost V 0 bases and J 6 bases; bases outside gene matches: 3. Germline-derived CDR1 and CDR2 are LNHNV and YYDKDF (reference sequence). This CDR3 has 15 residues. The CDR3 loop reads CATSRDPDRGPEAFF. The CDR3, as DNA: TGTGCCACCAGCAGAGATCCGGACAGGGGGCCTGAAGCTTTCTTT.

V and J are TRBV12-5 and TRBJ1-1; the D gene is possibly TRBD1 (5 bases). Deletions cut 6 bases from V and 0 bases from J, with 8 bases between. The germline V gene encodes CDR1 LGHNT and CDR2 FRNRAP. The CDR3 extends over 13 amino acids. CDR3 bases: TGTGCTAGTGGCCGGGGGGTGAACACTGAAGCTTTCTTT. This sequence encodes CASGRGVNTEAFF.

This clone has a handful of counts. This chain connects TRBV7-6 to TRBJ1-2, with no clear D. V was shortened by 4 bases and J by 2 bases, with 8 bases between the two germline ends. Germline V gives CDR1 SGHVS, CDR2 FNYEAQ. The CDR3 runs 13 residues. CDR3 DNA: TGTGCCAGCAGCTCGTACAGCAACTATGGCTACACCTTC. This translates into CASSSYSNYGYTF.